Presented here are 24 T cell receptor beta chains from one specimen sequenced in a study of beta chain features in type 1 diabetes. Study findings and constraints: Shorter TCRB CDR3s, moderately but significantly so, marked every one of the four CD4+ subsets in Type 1 diabetes patients.

Antigens for these TCRs are unknown. Investigators reverse transcribed all isolated RNA, so they sequenced expressed TCRB transcripts. Data came from immunoSEQ multiplex PCR; TCRdb stores just in-frame clones and leaves some out. The sample holds a few hundred thousand clones, roughly 21% seen once. Sequenced input: naive CD4+ T cells from blood. The receptors were sampled from a woman in her thirties or forties with type 1 diabetes.

J is TRBJ1-4 and V is TRBV29-1, with 8 bases lining up with TRBD1. The CDR3 has 13 amino acids. Per the germline V gene, CDR1 is SQVTM and CDR2 is ANQGSEA. Trimming at V came to 6 bases and at J to 8 bases, leaving 8 bases not matched to a gene. For the CDR3, the DNA is TGCAGCGTCGGACAGGGAGGAAGGGAAAAACTGTTTTTT. This encodes CSVGQGGREKLFF.

V and J are TRBV18 and TRBJ1-5; 7 nucleotides align to TRBD1. The V gene end was trimmed by 6 bases and the J gene end by 6 bases; junction bases not matched to a gene: 11. The CDR3 consists of 15 residues. CDR1 and CDR2 (germline): KGHSH, LQKENI. The CDR3 DNA is TGTGCCAGCTCGCCCAAAGGGGGCGCGGGTCAGCCCCAGCATTTT. Protein sequence: CASSPKGGAGQPQHF.

The sample holds a few counts of this clone. The chain has TRBV5-6 and TRBJ2-4, with 15 bases identical to TRBD2. The germline V gene encodes CDR1 SGHDT and CDR2 YYEEEE. The V segment lost 1 base and the J segment 8 bases; nucleotides outside the gene matches: 4. The CDR3 length is 16 residues. The CDR3 sequence: CASSLLGLAGGDIQYF. The DNA for the CDR3 is TGTGCCAGCAGCTTGTTGGGACTAGCGGGGGGTGACATTCAGTACTTC.

The rearrangement links TRBV19 to TRBJ1-1, with D uncertain. Deletions cut 2 bases from V and 1 base from J, with 14 bases between. CDR1 LNHDA and CDR2 SQIVND come from the germline V gene (reference sequence). The CDR3 contains 16 residues. The CDR3 sequence is CASSIPRMGRNTEAFF. The CDR3 DNA is TGTGCCAGTAGTATACCCCGGATGGGGAGGAACACTGAAGCTTTCTTT.

This clone has only a few counts. This rearrangement joins TRBV13 to TRBJ1-5, with unresolved D. The CDR3 loop spans 12 amino acids. Germline V gives CDR1 PRHDT, CDR2 FYEKMQ (reference sequence). The ends were cut back, 5 bases at V and 7 bases at J, with 9 bases in the middle. CDR3 region: CASSTDGQPQHF. For the CDR3, the DNA is TGTGCCAGCAGCACCGACGGGCAGCCCCAGCATTTT.

This clone has a handful of counts. The same CDR3 can be traced to other DNA sequences in this sample. V and J are TRBV20-1 and TRBJ2-5; D remains unclear. Germline V gives CDR1 DFQATT, CDR2 SNEGSKA (reference sequence). The CDR3 covers 11 residues. Trimming took off 3 bases at V and 2 bases at J, with 4 bases between the two ends. CDR3 sequence (DNA): TGCAGTGCTAGCAGACAAGAGACCCAGTACTTC. Protein: CSASRQETQYF.

With respect to this clone: Other nucleotide sequences in the sample specify the same CDR3. The rearrangement uses TRBV18 and TRBJ2-7; TRBD1 agrees at 7 bases. CDR1 and CDR2 from the germline V gene are KGHSH and LQKENI. This CDR3 is built from 14 residues. V shed 6 bases and J 0 bases; nucleotides not matched to a gene: 5. CDR3 residues: CASSPGQSSYEQYF. In DNA form, the CDR3 reads TGTGCCAGCTCCCCGGGACAGTCCTCCTACGAGCAGTACTTC. The whole variable domain, remainder taken from reference TRBV18 and TRBJ2-7, is NAGVMQNPRHLVRRRGQEARLRCSPMKGHSHVYWYRQLPEEGLKFMVYLQKENIIDESGMPKERFSAEFPKEGPSILRIQQVVRGDSAAYFCASSPGQSSYEQYFGPGTRLTVT.

V gene TRBV30 combines with J gene TRBJ2-7; TRBD1 aligns across 9 bases. The CDR3 covers 14 residues. The J segment lost 6 bases and the V segment lost 0 bases, leaving 6 bases of the junction unmatched. Germline CDR1 and CDR2: GTSNPN and SVGIG (reference sequence). CDR3 amino acids: CAWSVQGTGSEQYF. CDR3 sequence (DNA): TGTGCCTGGAGTGTACAGGGGACAGGGAGCGAGCAGTACTTC.

The genes are TRBV19 and TRBJ2-1; no firm D call. The CDR3 is made up of 13 amino acids. In germline, CDR1 is LNHDA, CDR2 SQIVND (reference sequence). Between the trimmed V and J ends, which lost 6 bases and 8 bases, there was a span of 14 bases. CDR3 in DNA: TGTGCCAGTAGCGGTAGCCCAACTTATGAGCAGTTCTTC. It yields the protein CASSGSPTYEQFF.

V usage is TRBV7-9 and J usage is TRBJ2-7; 7 nucleotides line up with TRBD1. CDR3 length equals 16 residues. The germline CDR1 and CDR2 sequences are SEHNR and FQNEAQ (reference sequence). V was clipped by 5 bases and J by 0 bases; unmatched bases: 10. The CDR3 here is CASSLNSGTASYEQYF. The CDR3 DNA sequence: TGTGCCAGCAGCCTGAACTCCGGGACAGCCTCCTACGAGCAGTACTTC.

Here the CDR3 reads CASRASQGRNTEAFF. The CDR3, as DNA: TGTGCCAGTAGGGCCTCACAGGGGAGGAACACTGAAGCTTTCTTT. V and J are TRBV19 and TRBJ1-1, with 7 bases fitting TRBD1. This CDR3 has 15 residues. J gave up 1 base and V 6 bases, and 8 bases lay outside the gene matches. CDR1 LNHDA and CDR2 SQIVND come from the germline V gene (reference sequence). The whole variable domain, remainder taken from reference TRBV19 and TRBJ1-1, is DGGITQSPKYLFRKEGQNVTLSCEQNLNHDAMYWYRQDPGQGLRLIYYSQIVNDFQKGDIAEGYSVSREKKESFPLTVTSAQKNPTAFYLCASRASQGRNTEAFFGQGTRLTVV.

This clone was counted only a few times. V usage is TRBV9 and J usage is TRBJ2-4, with D tentatively TRBD1 (6 bases). Germline V CDR1 and CDR2: SGDLS, YYNGEE. The CDR3 is made up of 14 amino acids. Between the trimmed V and J ends, which lost 3 bases and 8 bases, there was a span of 15 bases. For the CDR3, the DNA is TGTGCCAGCAGCGGTGCAATAGGGGGTGACATTCAGTACTTC. Its translation is CASSGAIGGDIQYF.

The J gene is TRBJ2-7, the V gene TRBV9, with a tentative D call TRBD1 (6 bases). This CDR3 region has 14 residues. Per germline, CDR1 SGDLS and CDR2 YYNGEE. V shed 4 bases and J shed 0 bases, with 11 bases lying between them. The CDR3, as DNA: TGTGCCAGCAGCAGACAGGAGATCTCCTACGAGCAGTACTTC. Amino acids: CASSRQEISYEQYF.

V and J are TRBV7-2 and TRBJ2-4, with a possible D match to TRBD1 (7 bases). Germline assignment: CDR1 SGHTA and CDR2 FQGNSA. The CDR3 runs to 14 residues. Trimming stripped 5 bases from V and 6 bases from J, with 14 bases between. CDR3 nucleotides: TGTGCCAGCAGCCGCGGGACAGAACCAAACATTCAGTACTTC. Its protein product is CASSRGTEPNIQYF.

The V and J genes are TRBV5-1 and TRBJ1-1; tentative D call: TRBD1 (5 bases). The CDR3 has 16 residues. The ends were cut back, 0 bases at V and 5 bases at J, with 17 bases in the middle. Germline CDR1 reads SGHRS; CDR2 reads YFSETQ. CDR3 loop: CASSLVGHLLGTEAFF. In nucleotides, the CDR3 is TGCGCCAGCAGCTTGGTAGGACACCTCCTCGGGACTGAAGCTTTCTTT.

The gene calls are TRBV7-3 and TRBJ2-7; D is possibly TRBD1 (5 bases). V was cut by 5 bases and J by 2 bases, with 13 bases left in between. Germline V lookup: CDR1 SGHTA, CDR2 FQGTGA. The CDR3 runs 14 residues. The CDR3 region is CASSPSDSPYEQYF. CDR3 nucleotides: TGTGCCAGCAGCCCGTCTGACAGCCCCTACGAGCAGTACTTC.

This clone turned up a few times. V gene TRBV5-4 combines with J gene TRBJ1-5, with TRBD1 identical over 10 bases. Germline V CDR1 and CDR2: SGHNT, YYREEE (reference sequence). The CDR3 covers 15 residues. Trimming cost V 2 bases and J 6 bases; bases outside gene matches: 5. The DNA of the CDR3 is TGTGCCAGCAGCTTCCCGGGACAGGGGATTCAGCCCCAGCATTTT. This translates into CASSFPGQGIQPQHF.

This clone was found a few times. This chain joins TRBV29-1 and TRBJ1-2; 7 positions agree with TRBD1. This CDR3 comprises 14 residues. V gave up 6 bases and J gave up 4 bases; unmatched junction bases: 11. Germline CDR1 and CDR2: SQVTM and ANQGSEA. CDR3 protein: CSVVEGGSGYGYTF. The CDR3 bases are TGCAGCGTGGTGGAAGGGGGCAGCGGCTATGGCTACACCTTC.

This clone appeared a few times. The J gene is TRBJ1-2, the V gene TRBV28; D is unresolved. The CDR3 has 12 amino acids. Trimming shortened V by 4 bases and J by 6 bases, and 9 bases separated the two germline ends. Per the germline V gene, CDR1 is MDHEN and CDR2 is SYDVKM. The CDR3 region is CASSSGVDGYTF. In DNA form, the CDR3 reads TGTGCCAGCAGTTCCGGGGTCGATGGCTACACCTTC.

This chain links TRBV19 with TRBJ2-4, with TRBD1 identical over 7 bases. J gave up 16 bases and V 5 bases, and 11 bases lay outside the gene matches. The CDR3 totals 12 residues. Germline V gene sequence: CDR1 LNHDA, CDR2 SQIVND (reference sequence). The CDR3 bases are TGTGCCAGTAGTCCCCGGACAGGTCAGGGATACTTC. Translation gives CASSPRTGQGYF.

This clone was observed a few times. The chain joins TRBV29-1 to TRBJ2-5; D ambiguous. The CDR3 extends over 10 amino acids. The germline V and J ends were trimmed by 5 bases and 5 bases, with 6 bases remaining between them. CDR1 is SQVTM, CDR2 ANQGSEA, per germline. CDR3 residues: CSVTLETQYF. The CDR3, as DNA: TGCAGCGTTACTCTCGAGACCCAGTACTTC.

This clone was detected only a few times. The chain recombines TRBV6-6 with TRBJ1-1; unclear D gene. V lost 3 bases and J lost 1, with 9 bases in between. Germline lookup yields CDR1 MNHNY and CDR2 SVGAGI (reference sequence). This CDR3 has 14 amino acids. The DNA of the CDR3 is TGTGCCAGCAGTTATCCACAGCCGAACACTGAAGCTTTCTTT. It is translated as CASSYPQPNTEAFF.

The chain couples TRBV4-3 to TRBJ1-2; D gene ambiguous. There are 16 residues in the CDR3. Germline assignment: CDR1 LGHNA and CDR2 YSLEER. V lost 0 bases and J lost 8, with 19 bases in between. CDR3 sequence reads: CASSQERTGIPAGYTF. CDR3 coding DNA: TGCGCCAGCAGCCAAGAGAGGACGGGGATCCCGGCCGGCTACACCTTC.

V is TRBV4-3 and J is TRBJ1-1; no clear D. Per germline, CDR1 LGHNA and CDR2 YSLEER. The CDR3 runs 17 residues. V was clipped by 0 bases and J by 1 base, with 15 bases between them. The CDR3 protein is CASSQEWAGDANTEAFF. The CDR3 DNA is TGCGCCAGCAGCCAAGAATGGGCGGGTGACGCGAACACTGAAGCTTTCTTT.